This TCR beta chain was retrieved from a study of blood T cell repertoires in COVID-19 (dated by TCRdb to the early 2020s). Turning to the overall study: Samples covering the acute and convalescent phases of COVID-19 were provided by collaborators in the United States, Italy and Spain. Samples were obtained from the ongoing ImmuneRACE study (first 160 participants) and from some 1,200 subjects provided by 6 global collaborators. Where available, HLA class I and class II types were taken from metadata supplied by the sample provider and were not determined by assay-based typing. Subjects who had been exposed to COVID-19, were actively infected with it, or had recovered from it provided the deeply sampled blood TCRbeta repertoires that made up the dataset. The prospective study material was composed of cDNA or gDNA derived from T cells, B-cell-depleted T cells, or PBMCs. The sample metadata nearly always contained a de-identified subject ID, COVID-19 status, age in years and sex. The repertoires were released in a freely available public database intended as a resource for research on the immune response to SARS-CoV-2.

On this clone itself: Its antigen is not yet known. No qualities accompany the bases; no much larger clone lies one base away. Other nucleotide sequences from this sample produce the same CDR3.

Looking up the germline V gene yields CDR1 SGHRS and CDR2 YFSETQ. Reading from cysteine to phenylalanine, the CDR3 counts 14 amino acids. Only CDR3 DNA is held: 42 bases, read in frame from base 1. V lost 1 base and J lost 1 base; the stretch between them is 8 bases long. General findings and caveats noted by the study authors: The quantity of clinical and demographic metadata differed by source and by participant and was supplied without curation.

One collaborating source in Seattle enrolled patients during active infection and followed them longitudinally through the course of disease. Whole blood was collected in K2EDTA tubes by collaborating institutions according to the institutions' own protocols. For TCRbeta analysis, collaborator samples were shipped as frozen whole blood, as isolated PBMCs, or as DNA extracted from either sample type. The immunoSEQ Assay, a bias-controlled multiplex PCR, was used to amplify TCRbeta CDR3 regions from genomic DNA. On the authors' methods: Within the assay, amplification of reference gene primers was used to estimate how many nucleated cells each sample contained. To quantify the absolute abundance of each unique TCRbeta CDR3 rearrangement, sequence reads were collapsed and filtered. For each sample, productive Simpson clonality was calculated by taking the square root of Simpson's diversity index across productive rearrangements. The source is immuneACCESS, and TCRdb retained only in-frame sequences with V and J called. Part of the clones is not carried over; for the studies checked, unresolved V genes explain less than half of this, and the remainder is unexplained. V, J and clone size are taken as reported in that table, and D and trimming were inferred from the DNA itself. Counted in this sample were over 400,000 clones; approximately 91% of them appeared once. Clones ranked in the top ten supply 7.8% of the sample.

This clonotype was obtained from a woman aged 45-59 years with COVID-19, enrolled during active disease. The rearranged segments are TRBV5-1 and TRBJ1-1; no confident D gene assignment can be made. Sequenced material: peripheral blood. The sequence in DNA is TGCGCCAGCAGCTTGACCGGTGCGAACACTGAAGCTTTCTTT. Its protein product is CASSLTGANTEAFF.